The 5 T cell receptor beta chains below were found in one sample sequenced in a study of blood T cell repertoires in COVID-19. Clones were sequenced by immunoSEQ multiplex PCR, and TCRdb holds only the in-frame ones, with some missing. The data contain some 200,000 clones, around four fifths of them singletons. The sample was PBMCs or T cells enriched from blood (not recorded which). The origin of the receptors is a man aged 35 to 55 who had recovered from COVID-19.

The chain uses TRBV18 and TRBJ2-7, with 7 bases fitting TRBD1. CDR1 and CDR2 from the germline V gene are KGHSH and LQKENI. The CDR3 is 13 amino acids. With 3 bases clipped from V and 6 bases from J, the junction kept 5 bases outside the gene matches. CDR3 DNA: TGTGCCAGCTCACCGCCACAGGGGCGCGAGCAGTACTTC. It encodes CASSPPQGREQYF.

The chain links TRBV4-1 to TRBJ1-2; no clear D gene. V shed 2 bases and J shed 8 bases, with 18 bases lying between them. The CDR3 contains 15 residues. Germline V gene lookup returns CDR1 MGHRA and CDR2 YSYEKL. CDR3 sequence (DNA): TGCGCCAGCAGCCAACTAGGAGGGTTGAGTAAGGGCTACACCTTC. This codes for CASSQLGGLSKGYTF.

This chain joins TRBV29-1 and TRBJ2-3; TRBD2 matches 9 bases. V shed 1 base, J shed 4 bases, and the junction held 3 bases outside the gene matches. Germline values: CDR1 SQVTM, CDR2 ANQGSEA. The CDR3 extends over 14 amino acids. The CDR3: CSVEGGREADTQYF. CDR3 nucleotide sequence: TGCAGCGTTGAAGGCGGGAGGGAGGCAGATACGCAGTATTTT.

The chain joins TRBV11-1 to TRBJ2-1, with a possible D match to TRBD1 (6 bases). The V and J ends lost 1 base and 3 bases respectively, with 7 bases between them. Germline CDR1 and CDR2: SGHAT and FQDESV (reference sequence). The CDR3 contains 14 residues. In nucleotides, the CDR3 is TGTGCCAGCAGCTTAGGGACAGACTACAATGAGCAGTTCTTC. Its translation is CASSLGTDYNEQFF.

The chain uses TRBV6-5 and TRBJ1-4; D is possibly TRBD1 (5 bases). Germline assignment: CDR1 MNHEY and CDR2 SVGAGI. This CDR3 is 15 amino acids long. V gave up 4 bases and J gave up 8 bases, with 17 bases separating them. This CDR3 reads CASSSLTKGREKLFF. The CDR3 region has the DNA TGTGCCAGCAGTTCCCTGACAAAGGGGCGAGAAAAACTGTTTTTT.